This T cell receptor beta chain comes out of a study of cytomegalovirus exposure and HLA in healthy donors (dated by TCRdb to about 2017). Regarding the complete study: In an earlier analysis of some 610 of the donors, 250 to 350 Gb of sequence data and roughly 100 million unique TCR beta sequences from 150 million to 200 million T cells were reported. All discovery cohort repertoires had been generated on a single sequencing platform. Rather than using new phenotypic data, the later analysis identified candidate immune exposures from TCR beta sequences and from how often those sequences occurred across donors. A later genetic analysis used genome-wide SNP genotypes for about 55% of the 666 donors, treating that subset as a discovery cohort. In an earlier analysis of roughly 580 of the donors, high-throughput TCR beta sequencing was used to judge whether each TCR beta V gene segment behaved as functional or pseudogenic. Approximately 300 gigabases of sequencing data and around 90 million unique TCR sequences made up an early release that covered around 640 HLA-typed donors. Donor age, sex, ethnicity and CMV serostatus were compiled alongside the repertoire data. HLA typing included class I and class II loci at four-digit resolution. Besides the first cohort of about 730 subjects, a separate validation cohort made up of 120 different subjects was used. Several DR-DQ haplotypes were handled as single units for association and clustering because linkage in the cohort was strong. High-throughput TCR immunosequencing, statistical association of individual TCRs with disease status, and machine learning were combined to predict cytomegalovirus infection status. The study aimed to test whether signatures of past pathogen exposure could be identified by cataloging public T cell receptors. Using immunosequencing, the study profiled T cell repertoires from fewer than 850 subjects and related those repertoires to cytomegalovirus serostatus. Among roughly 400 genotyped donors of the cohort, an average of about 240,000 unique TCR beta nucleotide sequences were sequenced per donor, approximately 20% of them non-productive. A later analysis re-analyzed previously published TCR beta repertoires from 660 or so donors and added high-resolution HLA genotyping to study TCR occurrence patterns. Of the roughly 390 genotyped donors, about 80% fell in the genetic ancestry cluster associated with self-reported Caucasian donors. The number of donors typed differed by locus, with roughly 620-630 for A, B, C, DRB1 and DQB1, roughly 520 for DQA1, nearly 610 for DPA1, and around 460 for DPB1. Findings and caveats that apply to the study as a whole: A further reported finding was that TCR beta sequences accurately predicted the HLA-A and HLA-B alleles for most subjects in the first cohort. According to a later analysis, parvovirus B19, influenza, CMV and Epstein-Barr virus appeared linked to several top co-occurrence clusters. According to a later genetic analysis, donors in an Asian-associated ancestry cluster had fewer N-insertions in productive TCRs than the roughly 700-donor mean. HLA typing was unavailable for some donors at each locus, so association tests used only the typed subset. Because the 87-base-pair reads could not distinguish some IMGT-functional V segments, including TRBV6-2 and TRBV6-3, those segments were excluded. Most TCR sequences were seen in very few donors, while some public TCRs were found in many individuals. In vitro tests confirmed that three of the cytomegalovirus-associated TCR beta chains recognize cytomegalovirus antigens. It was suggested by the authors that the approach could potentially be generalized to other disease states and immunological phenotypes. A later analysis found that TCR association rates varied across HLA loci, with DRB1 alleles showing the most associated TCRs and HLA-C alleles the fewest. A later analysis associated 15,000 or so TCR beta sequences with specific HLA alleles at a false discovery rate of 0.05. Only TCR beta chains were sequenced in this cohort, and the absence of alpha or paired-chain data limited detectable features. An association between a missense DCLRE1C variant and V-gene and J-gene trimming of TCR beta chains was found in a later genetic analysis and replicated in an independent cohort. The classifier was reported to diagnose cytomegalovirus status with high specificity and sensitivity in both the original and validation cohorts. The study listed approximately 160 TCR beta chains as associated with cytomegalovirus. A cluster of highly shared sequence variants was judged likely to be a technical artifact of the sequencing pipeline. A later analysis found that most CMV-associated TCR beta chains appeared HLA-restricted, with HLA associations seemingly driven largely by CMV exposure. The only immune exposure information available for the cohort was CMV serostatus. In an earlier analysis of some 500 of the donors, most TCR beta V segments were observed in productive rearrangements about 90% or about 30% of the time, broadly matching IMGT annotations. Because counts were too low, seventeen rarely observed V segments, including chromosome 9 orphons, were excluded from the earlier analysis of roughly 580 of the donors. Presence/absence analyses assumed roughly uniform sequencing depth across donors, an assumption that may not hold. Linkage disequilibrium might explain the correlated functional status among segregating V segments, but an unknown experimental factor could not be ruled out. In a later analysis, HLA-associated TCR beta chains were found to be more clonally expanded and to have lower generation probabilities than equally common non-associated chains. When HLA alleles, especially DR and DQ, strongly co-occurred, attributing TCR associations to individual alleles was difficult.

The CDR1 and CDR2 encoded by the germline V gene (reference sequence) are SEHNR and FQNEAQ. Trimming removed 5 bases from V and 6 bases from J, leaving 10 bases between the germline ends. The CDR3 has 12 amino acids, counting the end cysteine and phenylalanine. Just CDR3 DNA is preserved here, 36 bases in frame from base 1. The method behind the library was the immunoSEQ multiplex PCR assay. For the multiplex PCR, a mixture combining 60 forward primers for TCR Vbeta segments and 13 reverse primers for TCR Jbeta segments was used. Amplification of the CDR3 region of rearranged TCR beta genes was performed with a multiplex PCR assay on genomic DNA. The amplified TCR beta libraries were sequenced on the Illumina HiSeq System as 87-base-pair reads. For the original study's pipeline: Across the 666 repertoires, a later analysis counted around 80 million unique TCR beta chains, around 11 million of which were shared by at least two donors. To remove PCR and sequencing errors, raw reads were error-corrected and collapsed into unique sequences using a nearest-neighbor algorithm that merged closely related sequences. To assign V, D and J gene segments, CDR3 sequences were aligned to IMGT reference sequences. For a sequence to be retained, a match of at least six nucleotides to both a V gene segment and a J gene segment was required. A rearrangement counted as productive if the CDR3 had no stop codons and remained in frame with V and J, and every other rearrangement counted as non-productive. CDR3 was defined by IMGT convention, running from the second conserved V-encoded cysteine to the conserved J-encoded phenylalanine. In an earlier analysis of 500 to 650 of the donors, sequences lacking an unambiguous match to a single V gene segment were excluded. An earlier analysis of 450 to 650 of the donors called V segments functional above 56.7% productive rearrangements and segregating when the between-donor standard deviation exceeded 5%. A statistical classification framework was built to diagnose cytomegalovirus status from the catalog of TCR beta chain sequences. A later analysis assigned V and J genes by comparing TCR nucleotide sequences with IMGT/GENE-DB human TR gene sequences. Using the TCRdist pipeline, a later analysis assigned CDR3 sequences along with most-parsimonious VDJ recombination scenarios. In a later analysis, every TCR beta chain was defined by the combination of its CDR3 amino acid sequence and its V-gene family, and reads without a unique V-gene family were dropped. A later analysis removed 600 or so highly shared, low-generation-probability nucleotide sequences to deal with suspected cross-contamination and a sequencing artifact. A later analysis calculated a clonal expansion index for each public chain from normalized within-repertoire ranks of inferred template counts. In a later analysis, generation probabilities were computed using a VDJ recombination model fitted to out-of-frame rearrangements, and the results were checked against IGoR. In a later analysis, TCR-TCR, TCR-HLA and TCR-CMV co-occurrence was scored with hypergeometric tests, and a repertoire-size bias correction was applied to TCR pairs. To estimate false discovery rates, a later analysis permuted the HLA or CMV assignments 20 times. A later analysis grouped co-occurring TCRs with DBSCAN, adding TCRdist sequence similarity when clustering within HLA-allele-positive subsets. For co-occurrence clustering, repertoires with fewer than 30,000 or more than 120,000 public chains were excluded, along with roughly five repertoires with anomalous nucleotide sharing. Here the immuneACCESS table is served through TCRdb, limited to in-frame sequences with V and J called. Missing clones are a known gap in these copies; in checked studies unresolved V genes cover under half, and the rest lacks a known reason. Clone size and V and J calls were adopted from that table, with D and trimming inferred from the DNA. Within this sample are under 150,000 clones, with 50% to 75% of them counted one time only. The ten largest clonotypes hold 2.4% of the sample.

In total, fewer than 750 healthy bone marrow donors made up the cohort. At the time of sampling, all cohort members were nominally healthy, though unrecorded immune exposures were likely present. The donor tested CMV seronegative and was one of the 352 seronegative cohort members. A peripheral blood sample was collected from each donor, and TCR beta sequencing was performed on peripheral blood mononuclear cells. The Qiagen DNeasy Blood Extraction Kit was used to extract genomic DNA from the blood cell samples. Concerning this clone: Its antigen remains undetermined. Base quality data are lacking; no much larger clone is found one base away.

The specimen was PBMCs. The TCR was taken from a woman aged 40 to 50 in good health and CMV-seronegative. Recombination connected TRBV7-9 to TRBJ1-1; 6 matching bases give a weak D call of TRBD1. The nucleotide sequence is TGTGCCAGCAGCCCGACAGGTCCTGAAGCTTTCTTT. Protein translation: CASSPTGPEAFF.